The 27 T cell receptor beta chains presented below share a single source sample, sequenced in a study of beta chain features in type 1 diabetes. Overall study findings and caveats: A moderate, significant TCRB CDR3 shortening appeared in type 1 diabetes across four CD4+ subsets.

Sequenced material consisted of expressed TCRB transcripts (all of the isolated RNA was reverse transcribed). TCRdb's table, derived via immunoSEQ multiplex PCR, lists solely in-frame clones and lacks some. The sample comprises around 250,000 clones, 14% of which are singletons, and about 0.016% rests with the top ten. Antigen specificity for these receptors is unknown. The material sequenced was naive CD4+ T cells from blood. These receptor sequences come from a man aged 30-40 years with type 1 diabetes.

There are a few counts of this clone. V usage is TRBV2 and J usage is TRBJ2-2; a possible D gene is TRBD2 (5 bases). CDR1 and CDR2 from the germline V gene are SNHLY and FYNNEI. V lost 7 bases, J lost 6 bases, and 12 bases lay in between. This CDR3 is built from 13 residues. The CDR3 reads CASTQNGAGELFF. CDR3 coding DNA: TGTGCCAGCACACAAAACGGGGCCGGGGAGCTGTTTTTT.

The chain joins TRBV7-9 to TRBJ2-1, with TRBD2 identical over 8 bases. This CDR3 has 15 amino acids. CDR1 and CDR2 from the germline V gene are SEHNR and FQNEAQ (reference sequence). Germline trimming cut 2 bases from V and 2 bases from J; bases unmatched to any gene: 2. DNA of the CDR3: TGTGCCAGCAGCTTAAGCGGGAGCACCTACAATGAGCAGTTCTTC. It yields the protein CASSLSGSTYNEQFF. The full variable domain, in which reference TRBV7-9 and TRBJ2-1 provide the parts outside the CDR3, is DTGVSQNPRHKITKRGQNVTFRCDPISEHNRLYWYRQTLGQGPEFLTYFQNEAQLEKSRLLSDRFSAERPKGSFSTLEIQRTEQGDSAMYLCASSLSGSTYNEQFFGPGTRLTVL.

V gene TRBV7-6 combines with J gene TRBJ2-1, with 8 positions matching TRBD2. CDR3 length: 16 residues. J gave up 2 bases and V 4 bases, and 7 bases lay outside the gene matches. CDR1 SGHVS and CDR2 FNYEAQ come from the germline V gene. CDR3 region: CASSSPSGLTYNEQFF. CDR3 nucleotide sequence: TGTGCCAGCAGCTCCCCTAGCGGGTTGACCTACAATGAGCAGTTCTTC.

This clone was picked up a small number of times. The chain is built from TRBV6-1 and TRBJ2-1; TRBD2 might be the D (5 bases). The length of the CDR3 is 14 residues. CDR1 MNHNS and CDR2 SASEGT come from the germline V gene. V shed 7 bases and J shed 6 bases, with 16 bases lying between them. The CDR3 DNA follows: TGTGCCAGCATAGTGGACCCACGGGGCAATGAGCAGTTCTTC. Amino acid sequence: CASIVDPRGNEQFF.

The chain couples TRBV7-2 to TRBJ2-3, with a weak D call TRBD2 (5 bases). Germline V gives CDR1 SGHTA, CDR2 FQGNSA. This CDR3 is 15 amino acids long. V was trimmed by 1 base and J by 0 bases, leaving 8 bases between them. This CDR3 is CASSLVRTSTDTQYF. CDR3 coding DNA: TGTGCCAGCAGCTTAGTGAGGACTAGCACAGATACGCAGTATTTT.

Only a few counts were recorded for this clone. V is TRBV15 and J is TRBJ1-4, with 7 nucleotides matching TRBD1. V shed 1 base, J shed 8 bases, and the junction held 4 bases outside the gene matches. The germline CDR1 and CDR2 sequences are LNHNV and YYDKDF (reference sequence). This CDR3 region has 14 residues. The CDR3 loop is CATSRGDSREKLFF. For the CDR3, the DNA is TGTGCCACCAGCAGAGGGGACAGCCGAGAAAAACTGTTTTTT.

There are a few counts of this clone. The chain joins TRBV10-3 to TRBJ2-7; 10 bases are shared with TRBD1. The CDR3 extends over 13 amino acids. The germline V gene encodes CDR1 ENHRY and CDR2 SYGVKD. J was trimmed by 7 bases and V by 6 bases; bases with no gene match: 6. In DNA, the CDR3 is TGTGCCATCAGGAGACAGGGGGCGGGGGAGCAGTACTTC. Translated, it gives CAIRRQGAGEQYF.

Only a few counts were recorded for this clone. This chain joins TRBV11-2 and TRBJ2-3; D remains ambiguous. Trimming removed 1 base at V and 11 bases at J, with 10 bases between. Germline V gives CDR1 SGHAT, CDR2 FQNNGV. This CDR3 has 12 residues. The DNA of the CDR3 is TGTGCCAGCAGCTTAGTGTCCGGGTTGCAGTATTTT. Translated, it gives CASSLVSGLQYF.

This clone appeared a few times. The V and J genes are TRBV11-1 and TRBJ2-1, with 7 bases identical to TRBD2. V gave up 3 bases and J gave up 14 bases; unmatched junction bases: 10. This CDR3 spans 13 amino acids. Germline CDR1 is SGHAT and CDR2 is FQDESV (reference sequence). This CDR3 reads CASSFTLDAGEFF. In nucleotides, the CDR3 is TGTGCCAGCAGCTTCACGCTTGACGCGGGAGAGTTCTTC.

This clone showed up just a few times. This chain connects TRBV5-1 to TRBJ2-3; TRBD1 agrees at 8 bases. CDR1 is SGHRS and CDR2 is YFSETQ in the germline V gene. The CDR3 is made up of 13 amino acids. The V segment lost 2 bases and the J segment 5 bases; nucleotides outside the gene matches: 1. The DNA for the CDR3 is TGCGCCAGCAGCTTCGGACAGGGAGATACGCAGTATTTT. It yields the protein CASSFGQGDTQYF.

This clone came up a few times. The rearrangement joins TRBV18 to TRBJ2-7, with D possibly matching TRBD2 (5 bases). Germline CDR1 and CDR2: KGHSH and LQKENI. This CDR3 has 14 amino acids. Deletions cut 3 bases from V and 3 bases from J, with 12 bases between. The CDR3 DNA sequence: TGTGCCAGCTCACCGGCGGCGAGGGACTACGAGCAGTACTTC. Translating it yields CASSPAARDYEQYF.

In its sample, this clone was seen a few times. The rearrangement links TRBV28 to TRBJ2-6; tentative D call: TRBD2 (6 bases). The V end was cut by 2 bases, the J end by 2 bases, with 7 bases between. Germline assignment: CDR1 MDHEN and CDR2 SYDVKM. This CDR3 is 15 amino acids long. CDR3: CASSLTGAGANVLTF. The CDR3 nucleotides read TGTGCCAGCAGTTTAACGGGAGCTGGGGCCAACGTCCTGACTTTC.

This clone has a handful of counts. J is TRBJ2-3 and V is TRBV7-3; TRBD2 might be the D (6 bases). CDR1 and CDR2 from the germline V gene are SGHTA and FQGTGA. The CDR3 totals 15 residues. The V end was cut by 4 bases, the J end by 1 base, with 12 bases between. CDR3 nucleotide sequence: TGTGCCAGCAGCTCCTGGGGGGACGGCACAGATACGCAGTATTTT. This encodes CASSSWGDGTDTQYF.

This clone has only a few counts. The chain joins TRBV19 to TRBJ2-1; D is perhaps TRBD1 (5 bases). Trimming pared 7 bases from V and 0 bases from J, leaving 13 bases between. The CDR3 spans 15 residues. CDR1 and CDR2 (germline): LNHDA, SQIVND (reference sequence). The CDR3 nucleotides read TGTGCCAGTACCCCCGACAGACGCTCCTACAATGAGCAGTTCTTC. It specifies CASTPDRRSYNEQFF.

This clone occurred a few times. The V gene is TRBV11-1, the J gene TRBJ1-2; D is perhaps TRBD1 (6 bases). The CDR3 loop spans 16 amino acids. In germline, CDR1 is SGHAT, CDR2 FQDESV (reference sequence). With 4 bases removed from V and 8 bases from J, the gap between germline ends came to 23 bases. CDR3 sequence: CASSSVGTGPSGGYTF. In nucleotides, the CDR3 is TGTGCCAGCAGCTCAGTCGGAACAGGGCCATCAGGAGGCTACACCTTC.

This clone was counted only a few times. The J gene is TRBJ2-1, the V gene TRBV7-9; possibly TRBD2 for D (6 bases). Trimming took 5 bases from V and 8 from J, leaving 13 bases between them. Germline assignment: CDR1 SEHNR and CDR2 FQNEAQ (reference sequence). This CDR3 region has 13 residues. CDR3 protein: CASSRPGLDEQFF. DNA for the CDR3: TGTGCCAGCAGCAGGCCGGGACTCGATGAGCAGTTCTTC.

The chain uses TRBV5-4 and TRBJ2-3; D is perhaps TRBD2 (5 bases). Trimming took off 5 bases at V and 0 bases at J, with 13 bases between the two ends. The CDR3 extends over 15 amino acids. Germline assignment: CDR1 SGHNT and CDR2 YYREEE (reference sequence). In DNA form, the CDR3 reads TGTGCCAGCAGGGGGTATGGCGGGAGCACAGATACGCAGTATTTT. It specifies CASRGYGGSTDTQYF.

In this sample, this clone turned up a few times. This chain connects TRBV28 to TRBJ2-7; D might be TRBD2 (6 bases). Germline CDR1 and CDR2: MDHEN and SYDVKM. V gave up 6 bases and J gave up 0 bases, with 12 bases separating them. The length of the CDR3 is 14 residues. The CDR3 protein is CASREGSSSYEQYF. In DNA form, the CDR3 reads TGTGCCAGCAGGGAGGGATCCAGCTCCTACGAGCAGTACTTC.

This chain connects TRBV7-3 to TRBJ2-1, with TRBD2 identical over 11 bases. Per germline, CDR1 SGHTA and CDR2 FQGTGA. The length of the CDR3 is 15 residues. J gave up 6 bases and V 5 bases, and 6 bases lay outside the gene matches. The CDR3 is CASSPLAGGPNEQFF. The CDR3 DNA reads TGTGCCAGCAGCCCCCTAGCGGGAGGACCCAATGAGCAGTTCTTC.

This clone was observed a handful of times. The gene calls are TRBV7-2 and TRBJ2-2; a weak D match, TRBD2 (6 bases). Germline V gives CDR1 SGHTA, CDR2 FQGNSA. The V end was cut by 1 base, the J end by 5 bases, with 17 bases between. The CDR3 has 17 residues. The CDR3 bases are TGTGCCAGCAGCTTAGTGCGGCTAGCGTTGTGGACCGGGGAGCTGTTTTTT. Translated: CASSLVRLALWTGELFF. Supplemented by reference TRBV7-2 and TRBJ2-2, the full variable domain reads GAGVSQSPSNKVTEKGKDVELRCDPISGHTALYWYRQSLGQGLEFLIYFQGNSAPDKSGLPSDRFSAERTGGSVSTLTIQRTQQEDSAVYLCASSLVRLALWTGELFFGEGSRLTVL.

This clone came up a few times. V is TRBV4-3 and J is TRBJ1-3; possibly TRBD1 for D (6 bases). CDR3 length: 16 residues. Germline lookup yields CDR1 LGHNA and CDR2 YSLEER. V gave up 2 bases and J gave up 0 bases, with 11 bases separating them. For the CDR3, the DNA is TGCGCCAGCAGCCAAAGGACAGTGAACTCTGGAAACACCATATATTTT. Its translation: CASSQRTVNSGNTIYF.

This clone turned up a few times. The V call is TRBV7-9, the J call TRBJ2-1; no reliable D call. There are 13 residues in the CDR3. V was shortened by 7 bases and J by 6 bases, with 13 bases between the two germline ends. The germline V gene encodes CDR1 SEHNR and CDR2 FQNEAQ (reference sequence). The CDR3 is CASNRHNPNEQFF. DNA of the CDR3: TGTGCCAGCAACCGACATAACCCCAATGAGCAGTTCTTC.

This chain links TRBV5-4 with TRBJ1-4; D not certain. This CDR3 has 14 amino acids. Per the germline V gene, CDR1 is SGHNT and CDR2 is YYREEE (reference sequence). Deletions cut 1 base from V and 5 bases from J, with 9 bases between. CDR3 in DNA: TGTGCCAGCAGCTTGAAGGCAGGAAATGAAAAACTGTTTTTT. It yields the protein CASSLKAGNEKLFF.

The table lists this clone with a few counts. The rearrangement joins TRBV6-6 to TRBJ2-7; possibly TRBD1 for D (5 bases). This CDR3 is 14 amino acids long. Trimming cost V 2 bases and J 5 bases, with 13 bases left between them. The germline V gene encodes CDR1 MNHNY and CDR2 SVGAGI (reference sequence). The CDR3: CASSYRAGPHEQYF. CDR3 bases: TGTGCCAGCAGTTACAGGGCAGGGCCCCACGAGCAGTACTTC.

The gene calls are TRBV27 and TRBJ2-3, with D possibly being TRBD2 (5 bases). CDR1 and CDR2 from the germline V gene are MNHEY and SMNVEV (reference sequence). CDR3 length: 14 amino acids. V lost 4 bases to trimming and J lost 1 base, with 9 bases between them. CDR3 nucleotides: TGTGCCAGCAGTTCCTTCGGGGGCACAGATACGCAGTATTTT. Residues: CASSSFGGTDTQYF.

The J gene is TRBJ1-2, the V gene TRBV30; 7 nucleotides line up with TRBD1. Trimming took 1 base from V and 0 from J; bases not matched to a gene: 5. From germline, CDR1 is GTSNPN and CDR2 SVGIG (reference sequence). CDR3 length: 15 residues. The CDR3 is CAWSGTGAANYGYTF. The CDR3 bases are TGTGCCTGGAGTGGAACAGGGGCCGCTAACTATGGCTACACCTTC.

V and J are TRBV5-1 and TRBJ2-3; weak D call: TRBD2 (6 bases). From germline, CDR1 is SGHRS and CDR2 YFSETQ. The CDR3 has 14 residues. With 0 bases removed from V and 3 bases from J, the gap between germline ends came to 8 bases. CDR3 in amino acids: CASSLAAGTDTQYF. The CDR3 DNA reads TGCGCCAGCAGCTTGGCGGCGGGAACAGATACGCAGTATTTT.